This T cell receptor beta chain was identified during a study of T cells in Graves' hyperthyroidism and ophthalmopathy. The TCR beta CDR3 regions underwent amplification using RNA transcripts as the source. TCR CDR3 underwent first-round RT-PCR with the HTBI primer set. Each CDR3 protein is one row after TCRdb ran MiXCR on the multiplex PCR reads. The sample records a few hundred thousand distinct CDR3 sequences, about a sixth being singletons. Uncontrolled infections, other autoimmune diseases, pregnancy or lactation led to exclusion of patients. This clonotype occurred many times. V was cut by 4 bases and J by 8 bases, with 12 bases left in between. CDR1 and CDR2 from the germline V gene are KGHSH and LQKENI. The CDR3 has 13 residues.

J is TRBJ1-5 and V is TRBV18, with D perhaps matching TRBD1 (6 bases). The TCR comes from a woman in her sixties or seventies with Graves' ophthalmopathy. The sequenced sample was blood. The CDR3 DNA sequence: TGTGCCAGCTCACGAGACAGGAATGAGCCCCAGCATTTT. Translation: CASSRDRNEPQHF.